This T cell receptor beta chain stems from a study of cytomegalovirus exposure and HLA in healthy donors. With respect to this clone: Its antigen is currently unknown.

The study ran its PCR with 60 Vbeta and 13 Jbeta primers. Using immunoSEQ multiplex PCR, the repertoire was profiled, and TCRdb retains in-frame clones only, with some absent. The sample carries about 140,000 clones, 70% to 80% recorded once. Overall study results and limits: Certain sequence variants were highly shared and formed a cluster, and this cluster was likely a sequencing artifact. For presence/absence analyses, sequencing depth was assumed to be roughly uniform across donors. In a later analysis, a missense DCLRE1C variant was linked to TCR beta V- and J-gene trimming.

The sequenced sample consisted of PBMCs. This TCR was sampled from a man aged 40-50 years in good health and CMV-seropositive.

The CDR3, as DNA: TGTGCCAGCTCACCAACCACGACAGTCTCTGGAAACACCATATATTTT. Translating it yields CASSPTTTVSGNTIYF. J is TRBJ1-3 and V is TRBV18, with D possibly being TRBD1 (5 bases). Trimming took 2 bases from V and 0 from J, leaving 11 bases between them. This CDR3 contains 16 residues. Germline V gene data show CDR1 as KGHSH and CDR2 as LQKENI.